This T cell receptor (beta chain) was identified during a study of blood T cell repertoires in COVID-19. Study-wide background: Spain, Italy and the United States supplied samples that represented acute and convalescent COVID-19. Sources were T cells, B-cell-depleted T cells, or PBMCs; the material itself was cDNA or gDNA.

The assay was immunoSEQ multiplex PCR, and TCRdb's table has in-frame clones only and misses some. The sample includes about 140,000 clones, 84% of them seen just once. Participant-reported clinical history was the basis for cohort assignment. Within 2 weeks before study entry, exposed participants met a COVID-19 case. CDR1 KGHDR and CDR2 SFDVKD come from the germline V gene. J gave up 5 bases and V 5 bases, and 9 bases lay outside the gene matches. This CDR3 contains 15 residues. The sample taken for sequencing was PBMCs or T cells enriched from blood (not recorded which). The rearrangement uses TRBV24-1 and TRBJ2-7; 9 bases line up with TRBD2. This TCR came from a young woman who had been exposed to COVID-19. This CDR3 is CATSGSREGLHEQYF. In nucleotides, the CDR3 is TGTGCCACCAGTGGTTCGCGGGAGGGCCTCCACGAGCAGTACTTC.